This record concerns one T cell receptor beta chain sequence. Assay: immunoSEQ multiplex PCR; the TCRdb copy retains only in-frame clones and omits some. The sample carries around 2,000,000 clones, 85% to 95% recorded once. The data originate from a study of shared clonotypes between healthy human individuals. Memory CD4+ cells were the fraction left after CD45RA+ naive selection. Trimming shortened V by 8 bases and J by 3 bases, and 14 bases separated the two germline ends. Germline values: CDR1 MGHDK, CDR2 SYGVNS. This CDR3 has 14 residues. Specimen: naive CD4+ T cells sorted from blood. As for subset: CD45RA+ positively selected. The clonotype originates from a man aged 18 to 29 in good health. The chain has TRBV25-1 and TRBJ2-1; D is perhaps TRBD1 (6 bases). The DNA for the CDR3 is TGTGCCAGCCAACGGGCAGGGGTCTACAATGAGCAGTTCTTC. Its translation: CASQRAGVYNEQFF.